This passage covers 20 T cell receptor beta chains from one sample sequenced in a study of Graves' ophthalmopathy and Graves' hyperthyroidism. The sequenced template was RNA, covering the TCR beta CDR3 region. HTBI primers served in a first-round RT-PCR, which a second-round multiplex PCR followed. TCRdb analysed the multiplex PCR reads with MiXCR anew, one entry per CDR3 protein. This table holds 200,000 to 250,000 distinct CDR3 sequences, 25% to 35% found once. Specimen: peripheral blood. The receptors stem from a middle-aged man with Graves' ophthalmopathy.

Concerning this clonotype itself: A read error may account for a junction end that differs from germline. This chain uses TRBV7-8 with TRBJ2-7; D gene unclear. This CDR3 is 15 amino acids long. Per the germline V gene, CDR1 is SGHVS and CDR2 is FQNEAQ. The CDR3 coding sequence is TGCGCCAGCAGCCAAGGGATAGCTTGGACCTACGAGCAGTACTTC. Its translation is CASSQGIAWTYEQYF.

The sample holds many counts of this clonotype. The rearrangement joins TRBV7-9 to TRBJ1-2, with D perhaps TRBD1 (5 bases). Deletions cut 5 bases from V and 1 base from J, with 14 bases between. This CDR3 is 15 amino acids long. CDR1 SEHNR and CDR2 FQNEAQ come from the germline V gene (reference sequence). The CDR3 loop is CASSPTGTSNYGYTF. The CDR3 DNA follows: TGTGCCAGCAGCCCAACCGGGACTAGTAACTATGGCTACACCTTC. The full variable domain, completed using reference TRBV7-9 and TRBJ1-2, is DTGVSQNPRHKITKRGQNVTFRCDPISEHNRLYWYRQTLGQGPEFLTYFQNEAQLEKSRLLSDRFSAERPKGSFSTLEIQRTEQGDSAMYLCASSPTGTSNYGYTFGSGTRLTVV.

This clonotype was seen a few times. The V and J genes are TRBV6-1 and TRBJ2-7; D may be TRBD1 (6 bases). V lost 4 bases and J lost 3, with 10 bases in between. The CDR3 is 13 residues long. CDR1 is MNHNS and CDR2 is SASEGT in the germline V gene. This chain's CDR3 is CASSGLGGYEQYF. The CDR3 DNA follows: TGTGCCAGCAGTGGCTTAGGGGGCTACGAGCAGTACTTC.

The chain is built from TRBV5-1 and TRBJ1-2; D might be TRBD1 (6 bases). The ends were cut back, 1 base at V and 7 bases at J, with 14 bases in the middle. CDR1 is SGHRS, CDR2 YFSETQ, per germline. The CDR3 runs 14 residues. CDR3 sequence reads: CASSLMGAQSGYTF. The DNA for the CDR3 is TGCGCCAGCAGCTTGATGGGGGCGCAGAGTGGCTACACCTTC.

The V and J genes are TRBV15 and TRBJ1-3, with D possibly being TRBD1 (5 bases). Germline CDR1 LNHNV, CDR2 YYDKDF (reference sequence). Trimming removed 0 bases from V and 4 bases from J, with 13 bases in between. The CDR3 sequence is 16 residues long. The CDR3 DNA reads TGTGCCACCAGCAGAGATCTGGGGCTCCCCGGAAACACCATATATTTT. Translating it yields CATSRDLGLPGNTIYF.

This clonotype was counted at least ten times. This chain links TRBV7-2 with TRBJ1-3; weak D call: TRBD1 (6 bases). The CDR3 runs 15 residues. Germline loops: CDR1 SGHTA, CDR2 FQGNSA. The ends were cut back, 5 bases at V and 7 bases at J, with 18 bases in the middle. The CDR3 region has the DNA TGTGCCAGCAGCACCGGGGGCAACAGTTTGAACACCATATATTTT. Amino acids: CASSTGGNSLNTIYF.

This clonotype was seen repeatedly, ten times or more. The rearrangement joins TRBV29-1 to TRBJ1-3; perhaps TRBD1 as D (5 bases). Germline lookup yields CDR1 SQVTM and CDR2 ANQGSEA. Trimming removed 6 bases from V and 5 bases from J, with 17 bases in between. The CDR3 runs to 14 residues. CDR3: CSVTLPAGRNTIYF. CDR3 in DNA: TGCAGCGTCACCCTCCCGGCAGGGAGAAACACCATATATTTT.

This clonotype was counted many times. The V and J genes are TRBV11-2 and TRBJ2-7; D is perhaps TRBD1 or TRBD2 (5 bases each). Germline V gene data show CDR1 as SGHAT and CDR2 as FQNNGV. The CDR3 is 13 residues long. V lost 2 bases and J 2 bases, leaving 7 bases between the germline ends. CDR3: CASSLWDAYEQYF. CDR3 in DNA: TGTGCCAGCAGCTTATGGGACGCCTACGAGCAGTACTTC.

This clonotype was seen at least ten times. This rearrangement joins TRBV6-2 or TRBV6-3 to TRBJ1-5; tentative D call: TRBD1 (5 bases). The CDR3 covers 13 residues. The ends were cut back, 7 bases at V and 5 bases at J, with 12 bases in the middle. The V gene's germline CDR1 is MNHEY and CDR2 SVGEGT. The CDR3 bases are TGTGCCAGCACAAGGTGGGGCGATCAGCCCCAGCATTTT. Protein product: CASTRWGDQPQHF.

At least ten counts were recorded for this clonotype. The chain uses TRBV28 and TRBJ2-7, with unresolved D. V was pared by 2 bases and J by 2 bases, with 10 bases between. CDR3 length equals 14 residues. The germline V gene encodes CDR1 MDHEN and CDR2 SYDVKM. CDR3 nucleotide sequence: TGTGCCAGCAGTTTAGGCAGGTCTACCTACGAGCAGTACTTC. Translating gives CASSLGRSTYEQYF.

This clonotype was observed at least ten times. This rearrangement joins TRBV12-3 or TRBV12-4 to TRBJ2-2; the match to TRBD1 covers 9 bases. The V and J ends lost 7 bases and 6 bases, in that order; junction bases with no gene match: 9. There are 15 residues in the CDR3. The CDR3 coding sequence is TGTGCCAGCATACCGGGACAGGGAAACCCCGGGGAGCTGTTTTTT. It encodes CASIPGQGNPGELFF.

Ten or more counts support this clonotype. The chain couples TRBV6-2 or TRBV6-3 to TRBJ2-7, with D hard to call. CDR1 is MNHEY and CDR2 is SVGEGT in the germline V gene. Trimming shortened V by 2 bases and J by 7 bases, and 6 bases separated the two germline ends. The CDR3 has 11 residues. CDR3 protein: CASSYEQEQYF. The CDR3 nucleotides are TGTGCCAGCAGTTACGAACAAGAGCAGTACTTC.

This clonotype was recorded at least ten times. In DNA form, the CDR3 reads TGTGCCTGGGACCAGGAATCTAACTATGGCTACACCTTC. Residues: CAWDQESNYGYTF. The chain uses TRBV30 and TRBJ1-2; D is unresolved. Germline assignment: CDR1 GTSNPN and CDR2 SVGIG (reference sequence). The CDR3 has 13 residues. V lost 5 bases and J 0 bases, leaving 10 bases between the germline ends.

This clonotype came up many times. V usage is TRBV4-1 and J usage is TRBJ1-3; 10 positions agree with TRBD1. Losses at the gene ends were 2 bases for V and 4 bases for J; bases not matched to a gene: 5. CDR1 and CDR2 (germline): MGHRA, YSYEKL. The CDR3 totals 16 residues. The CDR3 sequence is CASSQYDRGLGNTIYF. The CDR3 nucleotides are TGCGCCAGCAGCCAATATGACAGGGGGCTCGGAAACACCATATATTTT.

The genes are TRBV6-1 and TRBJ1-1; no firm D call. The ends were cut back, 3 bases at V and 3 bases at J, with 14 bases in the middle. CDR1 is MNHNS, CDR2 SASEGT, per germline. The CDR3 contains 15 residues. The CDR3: CASSDRYLGDTEAFF. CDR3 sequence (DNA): TGTGCCAGCAGTGATCGATACCTTGGGGACACTGAAGCTTTCTTT.

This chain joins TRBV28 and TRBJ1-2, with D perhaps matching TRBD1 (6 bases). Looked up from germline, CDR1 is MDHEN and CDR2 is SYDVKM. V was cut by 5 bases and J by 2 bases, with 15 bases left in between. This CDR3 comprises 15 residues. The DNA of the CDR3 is TGTGCCAGCAGTGCAACAGGGAATTGGAACTATGGCTACACCTTC. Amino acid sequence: CASSATGNWNYGYTF.

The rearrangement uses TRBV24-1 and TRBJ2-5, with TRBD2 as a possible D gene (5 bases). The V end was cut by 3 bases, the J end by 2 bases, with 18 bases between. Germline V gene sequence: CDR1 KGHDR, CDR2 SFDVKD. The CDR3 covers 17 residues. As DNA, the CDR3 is TGTGCCACCAGTGATAGTCGGTGGGAGCCTCTGCAAGAGACCCAGTACTTC. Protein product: CATSDSRWEPLQETQYF.

The chain's CDR3 is CASSQDTRPSYEQYF. CDR3 in DNA: TGCGCCAGCAGCCAAGATACGAGACCAAGCTACGAGCAGTACTTC. V usage is TRBV4-1 and J usage is TRBJ2-7; D is undetermined. The CDR3 runs to 15 residues. With 0 bases removed from V and 3 bases from J, the gap between germline ends came to 12 bases. CDR1 and CDR2 from the germline V gene are MGHRA and YSYEKL.

The CDR3 protein is CASGRDFSKNIQYF. In DNA, the CDR3 is TGTGCCAGCGGAAGGGATTTTTCCAAAAACATTCAGTACTTC. The rearrangement joins TRBV28 to TRBJ2-4; D gene uncertain. V lost 8 bases and J 2 bases, leaving 13 bases between the germline ends. Germline V gene lookup returns CDR1 MDHEN and CDR2 SYDVKM. The CDR3 extends over 14 amino acids.

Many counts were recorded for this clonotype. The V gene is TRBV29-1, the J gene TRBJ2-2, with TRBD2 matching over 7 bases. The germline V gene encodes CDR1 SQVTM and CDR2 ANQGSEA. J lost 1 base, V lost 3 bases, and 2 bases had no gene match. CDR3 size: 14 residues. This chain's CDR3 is CSVELAGNTGELFF. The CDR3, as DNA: TGCAGCGTTGAGTTAGCGGGGAACACCGGGGAGCTGTTTTTT.